This TCR beta chain was obtained from a study of cytomegalovirus exposure and HLA in healthy donors. Donors were drawn from the approximately 120-subject validation cohort, separate from the roughly 670-subject first cohort. Overall study findings and caveats: TCR beta chains numbering some 160 were designated cytomegalovirus-associated. Cytomegalovirus status, reportedly, was diagnosed with high specificity and sensitivity by the classifier. In vitro experiments confirmed that three CMV-associated chains were specific for CMV antigens.

As concerns this clone: Its target is not known.

Profiled with immunoSEQ multiplex PCR; TCRdb holds only in-frame clones, not every one. In the table there are about 120,000 clones, roughly nine tenths of which are singletons. Sequencing input: PBMCs. This TCR was sampled from a woman between 18 and 30 years old in good health and CMV-seronegative.

The CDR3 protein is CASGLVMGHLSTDTQYF. The CDR3 nucleotides read TGTGCTAGTGGTTTGGTCATGGGACACCTTAGCACAGATACGCAGTATTTT. The chain has TRBV12-5 and TRBJ2-3; D may be TRBD1 (6 bases). Germline V gene lookup returns CDR1 LGHNT and CDR2 FRNRAP. Trimming removed 0 bases at V and 0 bases at J, with 13 bases between. The CDR3 is 17 residues long.